Below are 8 T cell receptor beta chains sequenced from a single sample in a study of T cell changes during pregnancy in multiple sclerosis (dated by TCRdb to the late 2010s). Libraries were made using the immunoSEQ multiplex PCR assay. TCRdb holds this immuneACCESS table with in-frame rearrangements only. Some clones are missing; in checked studies, unresolved V genes explain under half, and the rest has no known cause. Recorded for this sample are tens of thousands of clones; about 89% of them occurred a single time. The ten largest clones take up roughly 3% of the sample. The starting material was CD4+ T cells from peripheral blood mononuclear cells, obtained in the first trimester of pregnancy. The receptors derive from a female donor in good health, enrolled as a control in a pregnancy study.

The V and J genes are TRBV4-1 and TRBJ2-1; D call uncertain. V gave up 5 bases and J gave up 7 bases, with 12 bases separating them. CDR3 length equals 13 residues. The V gene's germline CDR1 is MGHRA and CDR2 YSYEKL. As DNA, the CDR3 is TGCGCCAGCAGCGCACCCCAGGCTAATGAGCAGTTCTTC. Translating gives CASSAPQANEQFF.

The chain combines TRBV7-8 with TRBJ2-7; 8 nucleotides match TRBD2. The V segment lost 5 bases and the J segment 6 bases; nucleotides outside the gene matches: 12. Germline V gene lookup returns CDR1 SGHVS and CDR2 FQNEAQ. This CDR3 contains 15 residues. DNA for the CDR3: TGTGCCAGCAGCACTCTTTCGGGAGGGCCGGGCGAGCAGTACTTC. Protein sequence: CASSTLSGGPGEQYF.

The J gene is TRBJ2-7, the V gene TRBV2, with 9 bases fitting TRBD2. V trimming: 10 bases; J trimming: 4 bases; junction bases outside the gene matches: 11. Germline V gene sequence: CDR1 SNHLY, CDR2 FYNNEI. The length of the CDR3 is 14 residues. The CDR3, as DNA: TGTGCCACGAGGCGGCGGGAGGGCCGATACGAGCAGTACTTC. Protein sequence: CATRRREGRYEQYF.

This clone was detected once. The gene calls are TRBV28 and TRBJ1-1; D is unclear. Trimming shortened V by 3 bases and J by 4 bases, and 9 bases separated the two germline ends. Germline-derived CDR1 and CDR2 are MDHEN and SYDVKM. The CDR3 runs to 13 residues. The CDR3 DNA follows: TGTGCCAGCAGTTTTATCTCAGGCACTGAAGCTTTCTTT. Protein product: CASSFISGTEAFF. The variable domain in full, completed from reference TRBV28 and TRBJ1-1, reads DVKVTQSSRYLVKRTGEKVFLECVQDMDHENMFWYRQDPGLGLRLIYFSYDVKMKEKGDIPEGYSVSREKKERFSLILESASTNQTSMYLCASSFISGTEAFFGQGTRLTVV.

The chain joins TRBV7-2 to TRBJ2-1, with a tentative D call TRBD2 (6 bases). Germline assignment: CDR1 SGHTA and CDR2 FQGNSA. CDR3 size: 13 residues. With 5 bases removed from V and 6 bases from J, the gap between germline ends came to 11 bases. CDR3 region: CASSLGTSNEQFF. As DNA, the CDR3 is TGTGCCAGCAGCCTAGGGACTTCCAATGAGCAGTTCTTC.

This clone was found once. The chain recombines TRBV7-9 with TRBJ2-7, with D maybe TRBD2 (5 bases). Germline lookup yields CDR1 SEHNR and CDR2 FQNEAQ (reference sequence). The CDR3 extends over 14 amino acids. The ends were cut back, 3 bases at V and 3 bases at J, with 12 bases in the middle. The CDR3 DNA follows: TGTGCCAGCAGCTTGGCGGACTCGGGCTACGAGCAGTACTTC. Protein product: CASSLADSGYEQYF.

The chain has TRBV29-1 and TRBJ2-6; unclear D gene. This CDR3 spans 15 amino acids. Germline V lookup: CDR1 SQVTM, CDR2 ANQGSEA. V was trimmed by 4 bases and J by 0 bases, leaving 10 bases between them. The CDR3 coding sequence is TGCAGCGTTGTGGTGCGTACCTCTGGGGCCAACGTCCTGACTTTC. Its translation: CSVVVRTSGANVLTF.

This chain uses TRBV6-5 with TRBJ2-5; the D gene is possibly TRBD1 (6 bases). The CDR3 is made up of 13 amino acids. The germline gives CDR1 MNHEY, CDR2 SVGAGI. V was cut by 8 bases and J by 4 bases, with 14 bases left in between. DNA of the CDR3: TGTGCCAGCCTGGGTAGGGGGTTAGAGACCCAGTACTTC. This encodes CASLGRGLETQYF.